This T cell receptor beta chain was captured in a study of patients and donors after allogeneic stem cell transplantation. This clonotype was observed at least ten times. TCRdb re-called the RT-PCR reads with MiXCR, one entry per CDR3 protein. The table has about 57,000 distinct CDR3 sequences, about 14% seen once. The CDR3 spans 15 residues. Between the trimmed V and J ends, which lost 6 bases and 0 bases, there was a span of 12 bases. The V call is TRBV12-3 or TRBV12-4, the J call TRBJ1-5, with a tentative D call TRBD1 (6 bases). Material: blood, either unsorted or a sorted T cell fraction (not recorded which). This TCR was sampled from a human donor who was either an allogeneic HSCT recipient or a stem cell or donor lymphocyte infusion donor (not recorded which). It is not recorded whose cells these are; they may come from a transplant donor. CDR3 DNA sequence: TGTGCCAGCAGCAGGACAGATTATAGCAATCAGCCCCAGCATTTT. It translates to CASSRTDYSNQPQHF.